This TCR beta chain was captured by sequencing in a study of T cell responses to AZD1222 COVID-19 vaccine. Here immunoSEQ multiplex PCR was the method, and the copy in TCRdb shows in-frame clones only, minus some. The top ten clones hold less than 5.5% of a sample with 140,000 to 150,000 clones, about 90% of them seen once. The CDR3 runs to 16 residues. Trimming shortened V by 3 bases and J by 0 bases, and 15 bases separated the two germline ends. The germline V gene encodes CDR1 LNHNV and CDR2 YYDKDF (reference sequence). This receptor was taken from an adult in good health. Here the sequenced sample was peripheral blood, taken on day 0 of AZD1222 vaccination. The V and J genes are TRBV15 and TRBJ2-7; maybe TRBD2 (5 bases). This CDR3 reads CATSRRTSGNSYEQYF. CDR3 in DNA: TGTGCCACCAGCAGGAGGACTTCGGGCAACTCCTACGAGCAGTACTTC. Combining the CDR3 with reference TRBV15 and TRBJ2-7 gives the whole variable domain DAMVIQNPRYQVTQFGKPVTLSCSQTLNHNVMYWYQQKSSQAPKLLFHYYDKDFNNEADTPDNFQSRRPNTSFCFLDIRSPGLGDTAMYLCATSRRTSGNSYEQYFGPGTRLTVT.